This TCR beta chain was sequenced in a study of identical twins. Germline lookup yields CDR1 KGHDR and CDR2 SFDVKD. Trimming at V came to 5 bases and at J to 7 bases, leaving 7 bases not matched to a gene. This CDR3 contains 14 residues. Template switching added a universal primer site, and cDNA bore unique molecular identifiers. TCRdb reprocessed the 5' RACE reads via MiXCR and lists one record per CDR3 protein. In the table there are approximately 410,000 distinct CDR3 sequences, approximately 18% of which are singletons. With no exceptions, donors were healthy Caucasians. This chain links TRBV24-1 with TRBJ2-1, with 7 bases lining up with TRBD1. Sequencing used naive T cells sorted from blood. The receptor's source is a man aged 45-65 years in good health. CDR3: CATSVGGASNEQFF. The CDR3 DNA is TGTGCCACCAGTGTAGGGGGCGCAAGTAATGAGCAGTTCTTC.